The T cell receptor (beta chain) under discussion was sequenced for a study of blood T cell repertoires in COVID-19. Background on the study: Acute and convalescent COVID-19 specimens originated in the United States, Italy and Spain. Sample material is recorded as cDNA or gDNA derived from T cells, B-cell-depleted T cells, or PBMCs.

CDR3 length equals 17 residues. The V gene lost 4 bases and the J gene lost 5 bases, with 24 bases spanning the gap. CDR1 SGDLS and CDR2 YYNGEE come from the germline V gene. Original processing notes: Amplification of reference gene primers was used by the study to estimate nucleated cell counts. Assay: immunoSEQ multiplex PCR; the TCRdb copy retains only in-frame clones and omits some. V and J calls plus clone size are reproduced from that table; the DNA served to infer D and trimming. Among approximately 150,000 clones, more than 60% were seen once, and the ten largest hold 1.9%. The V call is TRBV9, the J call TRBJ1-1; possible D gene TRBD1, 6 bases. The receptor was isolated from a woman aged 55-70 years with acute or convalescent COVID-19. Specimen: peripheral blood. CDR3 bases: TGTGCCAGCAGCCTAAATGTTGAGGGGGTTAGGGAAACTGAAGCTTTCTTT. Translating gives CASSLNVEGVRETEAFF. Supplemented by reference TRBV9 and TRBJ1-1, the full variable domain reads DSGVTQTPKHLITATGQRVTLRCSPRSGDLSVYWYQQSLDQGLQFLIQYYNGEERAKGNILERFSAQQFPDLHSELNLSSLELGDSALYFCASSLNVEGVRETEAFFGQGTRLTVV.